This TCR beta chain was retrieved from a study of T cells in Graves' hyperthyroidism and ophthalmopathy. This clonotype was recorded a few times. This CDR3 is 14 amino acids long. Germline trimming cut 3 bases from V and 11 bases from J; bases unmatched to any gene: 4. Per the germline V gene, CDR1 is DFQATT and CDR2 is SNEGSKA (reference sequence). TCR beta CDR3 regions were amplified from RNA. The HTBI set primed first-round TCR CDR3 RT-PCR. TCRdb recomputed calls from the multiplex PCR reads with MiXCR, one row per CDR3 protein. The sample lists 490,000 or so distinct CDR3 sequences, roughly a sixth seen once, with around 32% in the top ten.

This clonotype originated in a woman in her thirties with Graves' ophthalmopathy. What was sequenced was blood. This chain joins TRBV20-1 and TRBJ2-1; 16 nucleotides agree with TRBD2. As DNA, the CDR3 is TGCAGTGCTAGGGGGACTAGCGGGAGGGCCAAGCAGTTCTTC. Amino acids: CSARGTSGRAKQFF.